This TCR beta chain was documented in a study of regulatory T cells in long-lasting Graves disease. About the study: For under 3 months, newly diagnosed Graves' patients had been taking antithyroid drugs.

Building the TCR beta libraries relied on iRepertoire HTBI primers, and CDR3 regions underwent Arm-PCR. TCRdb passed the multiplex PCR reads through MiXCR, listing each CDR3 protein once. The sample consists of 360,000 or so distinct CDR3 sequences, approximately 12% of them appearing once. The ends lost 5 bases at V and 4 bases at J; junction bases unmatched: 6. CDR1 and CDR2 (germline): SNHLY, FYNNEI. This CDR3 has 16 residues. This clonotype appeared many times. Sample time point: newly diagnosed GD, antithyroid drugs for less than 3 months. PBMCs were the source of the RNA used for TCR sequencing. With EDTA tubes as the receptacles, 7.5 to 10 milliliters of peripheral blood were drawn. The sample was also reused in another study, on T cells in Graves' hyperthyroidism and ophthalmopathy.

The origin of this receptor is a woman aged 18-29 years with Graves disease. The sequenced sample was peripheral blood mononuclear cells (PBMCs), obtained at new diagnosis, from a patient treated with antithyroid drugs. This chain joins TRBV2 and TRBJ2-2; 11 bases align to TRBD1. The CDR3 is CASSPDRGLVTGELFF. In nucleotides, the CDR3 is TGTGCCAGCAGTCCGGACAGGGGGCTCGTCACCGGGGAGCTGTTTTTT.